This note documents a single T cell receptor (beta chain) sequence. The target antigen is unknown. The entry originates in a study of lymphopenia after photon versus proton radiotherapy. Assay used: immunoSEQ multiplex PCR; TCRdb lists only in-frame clones, some missing. The sample lists some 64,000 clones, 87% seen once, with around 13% in the top ten. General study points: Post-nadir diversity loss with photons came from oligoclonal expansion, particularly CD8+ Temra cells.

This CDR3 comprises 18 residues. This TCR was sampled from an elderly man with esophageal cancer. The material sequenced was peripheral blood, taken from a patient treated with proton-based radiotherapy. This chain links TRBV21-1 with TRBJ2-7; the table's TRBD2 call for D was not verified on the DNA. TRBV21-1 is a listed pseudogene. The CDR3 region has the DNA TGTGCCAGCAGCAAAACAGAATCCGCGGGGGAGGTCTCCTACGAGCAGTACTTC. The encoded protein is CASSKTESAGEVSYEQYF.